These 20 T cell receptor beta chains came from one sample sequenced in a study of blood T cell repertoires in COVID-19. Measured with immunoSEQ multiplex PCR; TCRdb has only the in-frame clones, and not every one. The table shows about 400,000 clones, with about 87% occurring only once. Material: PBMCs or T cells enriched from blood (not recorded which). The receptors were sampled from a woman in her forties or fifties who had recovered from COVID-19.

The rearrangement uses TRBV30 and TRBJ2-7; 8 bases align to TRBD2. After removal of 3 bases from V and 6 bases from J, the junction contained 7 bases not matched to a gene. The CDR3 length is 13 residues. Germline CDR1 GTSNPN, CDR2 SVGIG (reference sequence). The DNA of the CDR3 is TGTGCCTGGAGCGGGGGGGCCACCGTCGAGCAGTACTTC. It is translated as CAWSGGATVEQYF.

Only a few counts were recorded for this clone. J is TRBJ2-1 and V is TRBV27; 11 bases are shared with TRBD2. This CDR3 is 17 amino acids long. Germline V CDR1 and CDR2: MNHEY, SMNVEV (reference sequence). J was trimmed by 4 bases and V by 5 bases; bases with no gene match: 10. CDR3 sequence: CASSPRGLADKYNEQFF. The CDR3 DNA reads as TGTGCCAGCAGTCCCCGGGGACTAGCGGATAAATACAATGAGCAGTTCTTC.

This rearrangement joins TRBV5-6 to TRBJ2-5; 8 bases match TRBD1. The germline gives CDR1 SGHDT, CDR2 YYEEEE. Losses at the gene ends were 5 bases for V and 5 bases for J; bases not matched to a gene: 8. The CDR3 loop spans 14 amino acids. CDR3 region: CASRRQGAGETQYF. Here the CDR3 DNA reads TGTGCCAGCAGGAGGCAGGGGGCTGGGGAGACCCAGTACTTC.

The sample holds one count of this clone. CDR3 residues: CATSDRGWASGGRSRVDEQFF. CDR3 bases: TGTGCCACCAGTGATCGAGGTTGGGCTAGCGGGGGGCGGTCCCGGGTCGATGAGCAGTTCTTC. This chain joins TRBV24-1 and TRBJ2-1, with 11 bases aligning to TRBD2. Trimming cost V 3 bases and J 8 bases; bases outside gene matches: 23. CDR1 is KGHDR and CDR2 is SFDVKD in the germline V gene. There are 21 residues in the CDR3.

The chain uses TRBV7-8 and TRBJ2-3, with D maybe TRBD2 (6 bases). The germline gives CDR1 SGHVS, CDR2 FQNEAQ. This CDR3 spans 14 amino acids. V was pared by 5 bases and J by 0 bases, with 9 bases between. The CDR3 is CASSPGTSTDTQYF. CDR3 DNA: TGTGCCAGCAGCCCGGGGACTAGCACAGATACGCAGTATTTT.

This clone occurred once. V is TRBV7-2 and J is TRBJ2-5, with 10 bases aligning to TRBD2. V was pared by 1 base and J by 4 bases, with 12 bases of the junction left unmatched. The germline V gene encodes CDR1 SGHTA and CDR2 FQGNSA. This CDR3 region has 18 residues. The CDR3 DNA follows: TGTGCCAGCAGCTTAGAGCGGGGGGGCCAAGGTCGGCGAGAGACCCAGTACTTC. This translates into CASSLERGGQGRRETQYF.

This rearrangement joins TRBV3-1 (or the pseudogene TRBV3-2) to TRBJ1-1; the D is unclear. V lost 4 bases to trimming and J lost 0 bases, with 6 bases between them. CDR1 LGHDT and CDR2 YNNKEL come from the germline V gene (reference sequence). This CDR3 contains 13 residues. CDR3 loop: CASSRTVNTEAFF. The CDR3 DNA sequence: TGTGCCAGCAGCCGAACAGTGAACACTGAAGCTTTCTTT.

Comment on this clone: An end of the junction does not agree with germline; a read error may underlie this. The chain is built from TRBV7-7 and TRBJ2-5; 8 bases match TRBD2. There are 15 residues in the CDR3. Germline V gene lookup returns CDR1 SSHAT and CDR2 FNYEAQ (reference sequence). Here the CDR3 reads CASSLLPGGQETQYF. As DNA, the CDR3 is TGTGCTAGCAGCTTATTGCCGGGGGGGCAGGAGACCCAGTACTTC.

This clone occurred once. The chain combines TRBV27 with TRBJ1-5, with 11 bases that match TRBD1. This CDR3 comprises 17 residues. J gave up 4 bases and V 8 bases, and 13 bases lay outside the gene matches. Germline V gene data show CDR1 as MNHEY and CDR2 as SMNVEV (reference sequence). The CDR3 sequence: CASGTWRGQGGNQPQHF. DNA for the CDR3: TGTGCCAGCGGAACCTGGAGGGGACAGGGGGGTAATCAGCCCCAGCATTTT.

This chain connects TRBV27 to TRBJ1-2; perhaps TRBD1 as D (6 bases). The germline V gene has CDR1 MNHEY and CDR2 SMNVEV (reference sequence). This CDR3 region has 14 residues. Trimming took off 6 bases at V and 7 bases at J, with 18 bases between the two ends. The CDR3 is CASRQSRGGGGYTF. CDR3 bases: TGTGCCAGCAGACAATCAAGGGGAGGGGGTGGCTACACCTTC.

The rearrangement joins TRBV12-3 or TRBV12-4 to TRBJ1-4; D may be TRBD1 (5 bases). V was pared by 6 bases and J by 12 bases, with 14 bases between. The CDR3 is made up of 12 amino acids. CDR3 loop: CASRPGPGELFF. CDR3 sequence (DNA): TGTGCCAGCAGACCCGGACCGGGGGAACTGTTTTTT.

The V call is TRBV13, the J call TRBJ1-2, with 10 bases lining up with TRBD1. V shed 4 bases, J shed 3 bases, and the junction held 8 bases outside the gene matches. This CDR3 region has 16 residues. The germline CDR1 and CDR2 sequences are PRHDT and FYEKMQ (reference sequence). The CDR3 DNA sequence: TGTGCCAGCAGCTCGCAGGGACAGGGGATAGACTATGGCTACACCTTC. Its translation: CASSSQGQGIDYGYTF.

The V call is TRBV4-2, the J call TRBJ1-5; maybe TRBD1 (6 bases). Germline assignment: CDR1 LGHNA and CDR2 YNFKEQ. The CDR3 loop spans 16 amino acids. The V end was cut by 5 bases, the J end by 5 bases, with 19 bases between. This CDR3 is CASSYGGGGPHQPQHF. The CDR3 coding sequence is TGTGCCAGCAGCTACGGTGGGGGCGGCCCTCATCAGCCCCAGCATTTT.

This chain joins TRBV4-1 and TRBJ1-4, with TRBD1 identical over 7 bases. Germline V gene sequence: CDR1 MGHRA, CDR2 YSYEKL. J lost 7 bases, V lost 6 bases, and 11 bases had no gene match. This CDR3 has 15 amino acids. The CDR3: CASREGRDSAEKLFF. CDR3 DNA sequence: TGCGCCAGCAGGGAGGGGCGGGACAGTGCTGAAAAACTGTTTTTT.

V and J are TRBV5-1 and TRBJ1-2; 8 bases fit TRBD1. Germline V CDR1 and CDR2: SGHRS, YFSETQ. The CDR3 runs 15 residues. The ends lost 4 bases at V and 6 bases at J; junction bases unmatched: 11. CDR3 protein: CASSAIAGGGHGYTF. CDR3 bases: TGCGCCAGCAGCGCCATTGCAGGGGGCGGGCATGGCTACACCTTC.

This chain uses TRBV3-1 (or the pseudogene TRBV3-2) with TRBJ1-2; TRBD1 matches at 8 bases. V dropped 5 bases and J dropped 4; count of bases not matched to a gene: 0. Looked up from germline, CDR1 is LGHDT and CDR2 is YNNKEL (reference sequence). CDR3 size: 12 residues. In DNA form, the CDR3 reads TGTGCCAGCAGCGGGACAGGCTATGGCTACACCTTC. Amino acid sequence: CASSGTGYGYTF.

The CDR3 loop is CAWSRAGLNQPQHF. DNA for the CDR3: TGTGCCTGGAGCAGGGCGGGACTGAATCAGCCCCAGCATTTT. The rearrangement joins TRBV30 to TRBJ1-5, with a possible D match to TRBD1 (5 bases). Between the trimmed V and J ends, which lost 3 bases and 4 bases, there was a span of 13 bases. Germline V gene lookup returns CDR1 GTSNPN and CDR2 SVGIG (reference sequence). The CDR3 extends over 14 amino acids.

CDR3 in DNA: TGTGCCAGCAGCTCCCGGGGGGAGGGAAGCGAGCAGTACTTC. Translated, it gives CASSSRGEGSEQYF. V and J are TRBV7-9 and TRBJ2-7; 7 bases line up with TRBD2. Unmatched junction bases numbered 9, after V lost 4 bases and J lost 6 bases. The CDR3 sequence is 14 residues long. The germline gives CDR1 SEHNR, CDR2 FQNEAQ (reference sequence).

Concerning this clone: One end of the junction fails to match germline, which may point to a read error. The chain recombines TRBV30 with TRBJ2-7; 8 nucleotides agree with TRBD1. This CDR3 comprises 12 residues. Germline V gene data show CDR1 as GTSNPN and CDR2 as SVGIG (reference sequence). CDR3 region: CAWSSSFWDRRF. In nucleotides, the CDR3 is TGTGCCTGGAGTTCAAGTTTTTGGGACAGGCGCTTC.

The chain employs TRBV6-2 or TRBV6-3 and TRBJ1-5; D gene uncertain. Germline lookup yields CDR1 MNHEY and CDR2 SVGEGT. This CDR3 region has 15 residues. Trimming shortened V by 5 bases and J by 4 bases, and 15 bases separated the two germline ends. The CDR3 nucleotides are TGTGCCAGCAGTCGGGGAGGAGATTCTAATCAGCCCCAGCATTTT. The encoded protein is CASSRGGDSNQPQHF.